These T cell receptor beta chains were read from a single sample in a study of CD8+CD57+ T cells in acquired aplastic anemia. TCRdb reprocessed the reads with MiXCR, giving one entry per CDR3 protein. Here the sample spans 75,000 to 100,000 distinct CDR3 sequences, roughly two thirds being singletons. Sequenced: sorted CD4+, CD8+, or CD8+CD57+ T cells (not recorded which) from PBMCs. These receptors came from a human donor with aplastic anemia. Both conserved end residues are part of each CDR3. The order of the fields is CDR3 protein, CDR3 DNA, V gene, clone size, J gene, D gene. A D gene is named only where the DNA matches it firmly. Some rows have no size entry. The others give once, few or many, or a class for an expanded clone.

cdr3_aa: CASSRRGDYGYTF
cdr3_nt: TGTGCCAGCAGCCGTCGGGGGGACTATGGCTACACCTTC
v_call: TRBV25-1
clone_size: -
j_call: TRBJ1-2
d_call: -

cdr3_aa: CATKTRVSTDTQYF
cdr3_nt: TGTGCCACCAAGACGCGGGTTTCCACAGATACGCAGTATTTT
v_call: TRBV15
clone_size: -
j_call: TRBJ2-3
d_call: -

cdr3_aa: CATPHLTQETQYF
cdr3_nt: TGTGCCACCCCTCACCTTACTCAGGAGACCCAGTACTTC
v_call: TRBV24-1
clone_size: -
j_call: TRBJ2-5
d_call: -

cdr3_aa: CASRIGTGGAANEKLFF
cdr3_nt: TGTGCCAGCAGGATCGGGACAGGGGGCGCAGCTAATGAAAAACTGTTTTTT
v_call: TRBV11-1
clone_size: -
j_call: TRBJ1-4
d_call: TRBD1

cdr3_aa: CSALSGAHNEQFF
cdr3_nt: TGCAGTGCCCTTAGCGGGGCCCACAATGAGCAGTTCTTC
v_call: TRBV20-1
clone_size: -
j_call: TRBJ2-1
d_call: TRBD2

cdr3_aa: CASSLDNQPQHF
cdr3_nt: TGTGCCAGCAGCTTAGACAATCAGCCCCAGCATTTT
v_call: TRBV7-2
clone_size: -
j_call: TRBJ1-5
d_call: -

cdr3_aa: CSVLDRVNEQFF
cdr3_nt: TGCAGCGTCCTGGACAGGGTGAATGAGCAGTTCTTC
v_call: TRBV29-1
clone_size: -
j_call: TRBJ2-1
d_call: TRBD1

cdr3_aa: CASSSRQGTYEQYF
cdr3_nt: TGTGCCAGCAGCAGCAGACAGGGTACCTACGAGCAGTACTTC
v_call: TRBV7-2
clone_size: -
j_call: TRBJ2-7
d_call: TRBD1

cdr3_aa: CASSLARGGGEKLFF
cdr3_nt: TGTGCCAGCAGCTTAGCGCGGGGGGGAGGCGAAAAACTGTTTTTT
v_call: TRBV7-9
clone_size: once
j_call: TRBJ1-4
d_call: -

cdr3_aa: CASSHPSSGGSYEQYF
cdr3_nt: TGTGCCAGCAGCCACCCTTCGTCCGGTGGATCCTACGAGCAGTACTTC
v_call: TRBV2
clone_size: -
j_call: TRBJ2-7
d_call: -

cdr3_aa: CASSPFLDSPNEKLFF
cdr3_nt: TGTGCCAGCAGCCCGTTTTTGGACAGCCCAAATGAAAAACTGTTTTTT
v_call: TRBV9
clone_size: -
j_call: TRBJ1-4
d_call: -

cdr3_aa: CSARIQWGTEAFF
cdr3_nt: TGCAGTGCTAGGATCCAGTGGGGGACTGAAGCTTTCTTT
v_call: TRBV20-1
clone_size: -
j_call: TRBJ1-1
d_call: -

cdr3_aa: CASRRTSGYEQYF
cdr3_nt: TGTGCCAGCAGACGGACTAGCGGTTACGAGCAGTACTTC
v_call: TRBV6-4
clone_size: -
j_call: TRBJ2-7
d_call: TRBD2

cdr3_aa: CASSLQGTRPTEAFF
cdr3_nt: TGTGCCAGCAGCCTTCAGGGGACCCGACCTACTGAAGCTTTCTTT
v_call: TRBV7-6
clone_size: -
j_call: TRBJ1-1
d_call: -

cdr3_aa: CASSELGDFYGYTF
cdr3_nt: TGTGCCAGCAGTGAATTGGGAGACTTCTATGGCTACACCTTC
v_call: TRBV25-1
clone_size: -
j_call: TRBJ1-2
d_call: -

cdr3_aa: CASSSRGPEEQYF
cdr3_nt: TGTGCCAGCAGCTCCCGAGGCCCCGAAGAGCAGTACTTC
v_call: TRBV7-9
clone_size: -
j_call: TRBJ2-7
d_call: -